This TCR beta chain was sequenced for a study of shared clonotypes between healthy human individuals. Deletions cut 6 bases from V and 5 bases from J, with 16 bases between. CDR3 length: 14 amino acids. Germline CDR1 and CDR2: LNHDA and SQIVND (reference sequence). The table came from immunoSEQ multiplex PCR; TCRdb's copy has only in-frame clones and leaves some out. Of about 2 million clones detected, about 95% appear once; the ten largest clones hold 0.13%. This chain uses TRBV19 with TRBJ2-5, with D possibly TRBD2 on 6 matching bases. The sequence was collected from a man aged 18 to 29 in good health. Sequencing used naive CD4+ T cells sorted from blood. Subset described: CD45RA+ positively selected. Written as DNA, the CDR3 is TGTGCCAGTAGGGAAGGCGGAGGGTACGAGACCCAGTACTTC. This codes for CASREGGGYETQYF. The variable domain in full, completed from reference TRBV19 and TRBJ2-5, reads DGGITQSPKYLFRKEGQNVTLSCEQNLNHDAMYWYRQDPGQGLRLIYYSQIVNDFQKGDIAEGYSVSREKKESFPLTVTSAQKNPTAFYLCASREGGGYETQYFGPGTRLLVL.